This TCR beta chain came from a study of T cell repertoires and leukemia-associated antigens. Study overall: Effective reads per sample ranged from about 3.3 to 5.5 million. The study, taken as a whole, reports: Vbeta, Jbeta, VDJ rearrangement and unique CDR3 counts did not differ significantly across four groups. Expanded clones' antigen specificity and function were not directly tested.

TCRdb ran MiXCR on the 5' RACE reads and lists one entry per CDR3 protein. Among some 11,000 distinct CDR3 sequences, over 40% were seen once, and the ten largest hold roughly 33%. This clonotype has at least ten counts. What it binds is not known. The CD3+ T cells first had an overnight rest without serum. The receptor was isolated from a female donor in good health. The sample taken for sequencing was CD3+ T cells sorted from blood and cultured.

CDR3 sequence (DNA): TGTGCCAGCAGCTCAGGGCAGACCTACGAGCAGTACTTC. Translated: CASSSGQTYEQYF. V and J are TRBV7-9 and TRBJ2-7; D may be TRBD1 (5 bases). Germline CDR1 and CDR2: SEHNR and FQNEAQ (reference sequence). The CDR3 runs 13 residues. The V gene lost 4 bases and the J gene lost 2 bases, with 9 bases spanning the gap.